The rows below give T cell receptor beta chains drawn from one sample of a study of identical twins. TCRdb used MiXCR to reprocess the 5' RACE reads, holding one entry per CDR3 protein. The sample records 200,000 to 300,000 distinct CDR3 sequences, about an eighth being singletons. This same sample was also taken into another study, of yellow fever vaccine responses in identical twins.

Sequencing used memory (CD45RO+) T cells sorted from blood. The receptors derive from a woman between 18 and 29 years old in good health. The CDR3 runs from the conserved cysteine through the conserved F or W. A D gene is named only where the DNA matches it firmly. Expanded clones get a size class; other rows say once, few or many, or leave the size out.

D: NA; V: TRBV24-1; J: TRBJ2-3; size: NA; DNA: TGTGCCACCGCGGAGGGGGGGGGCCCAGATACGCAGTATTTT; CDR3: CATAEGGGPDTQYF
D: NA; V: TRBV3-1; J: TRBJ2-5; size: NA; DNA: TGTGCCAGCAGCCAAACCGGGTTAGAGACCCAGTACTTC; CDR3: CASSQTGLETQYF
D: TRBD2; V: TRBV6-5; J: TRBJ2-7; size: few; DNA: TGTGCCAGCAGTTACTCCTTGTTAGCGGGGGGAACCTACGAGCAGTACTTC; CDR3: CASSYSLLAGGTYEQYF
D: TRBD1; V: TRBV12-3/TRBV12-4; J: TRBJ2-7; size: NA; DNA: TGTGCCAGCAGTACAGGGGGCTGGCGTGAGCAGTACTTC; CDR3: CASSTGGWREQYF
D: TRBD2; V: TRBV5-1; J: TRBJ2-3; size: few; DNA: TGCGCCAGCAGCTGGAGCGGGGGTCAGCCAGATACGCAGTATTTT; CDR3: CASSWSGGQPDTQYF
D: NA; V: TRBV5-5; J: TRBJ2-1; size: NA; DNA: TGTGCCAGCAGCTTGGTTGGGACAAAAGACAATGAGCAGTTCTTC; CDR3: CASSLVGTKDNEQFF
D: TRBD1; V: TRBV5-1; J: TRBJ1-1; size: few; DNA: TGCGCCAGCAGCCTGGACAGGCGGGAAGCTTTCTTT; CDR3: CASSLDRREAFF
D: NA; V: TRBV12-3/TRBV12-4; J: TRBJ1-4; size: few; DNA: TGTGCCAGCAGTTTTCGGCAGGGTGAAAAACTGTTTTTT; CDR3: CASSFRQGEKLFF
D: NA; V: TRBV7-9; J: TRBJ2-2; size: few; DNA: TGTGCCAGCGCACGTGGGGCAGGGGCCGGGGAGCTGTTTTTT; CDR3: CASARGAGAGELFF
D: NA; V: TRBV3-1; J: TRBJ2-1; size: few; DNA: TGTGCCAGCAGCCCGTGGGGGGGCCTTTACAATGAGCAGTTCTTC; CDR3: CASSPWGGLYNEQFF
D: TRBD2; V: TRBV10-2; J: TRBJ2-5; size: few; DNA: TGCGCCAGCAGTGGTTGGATAGCGGGAGGGCTTGGGCGAGAGACCCAGTACTTC; CDR3: CASSGWIAGGLGRETQYF
D: NA; V: TRBV7-9; J: TRBJ2-1; size: few; DNA: TGTGCCAGCAGCTTAGCGGGCGGGAACAATGAGCAGTTCTTC; CDR3: CASSLAGGNNEQFF
D: NA; V: TRBV11-2; J: TRBJ2-1; size: few; DNA: TGTGCCAGCAGCTTAGAGGTGGGGAATGAGCAGTTCTTC; CDR3: CASSLEVGNEQFF
D: TRBD2; V: TRBV9; J: TRBJ2-6; size: few; DNA: TGTGCCAGCAGCGACCGACTAGCGGGGGGATCGGGGGCCAACGTCCTGACTTTC; CDR3: CASSDRLAGGSGANVLTF
D: TRBD1; V: TRBV9; J: TRBJ1-2; size: NA; DNA: TGTGCCAGCAGCGTCTCCCTACAGGGGGACGGCTATGGCTACACCTTC; CDR3: CASSVSLQGDGYGYTF
D: TRBD2; V: TRBV25-1; J: TRBJ2-1; size: few; DNA: TGTGCCAGCAGTGAATATACCCCCGCTAGCGGGAGGGCCTCGGATGAGCAGTTCTTC; CDR3: CASSEYTPASGRASDEQFF
D: TRBD2; V: TRBV11-2; J: TRBJ2-7; size: NA; DNA: TGTGCCAGCAGCTTATCGACGGGCGGGAGAGCTTACGAGCAGTACTTC; CDR3: CASSLSTGGRAYEQYF
D: TRBD1; V: TRBV28; J: TRBJ1-5; size: many; DNA: TGTGCCAGCAGTCCCACAGGGGTGAGAGGTCAGCCCCAGCATTTT; CDR3: CASSPTGVRGQPQHF
D: NA; V: TRBV20-1; J: TRBJ2-7; size: few; DNA: TGCAGTGCTCCCCTGCAGGGCTCCTACGAGCAGTACTTC; CDR3: CSAPLQGSYEQYF
D: TRBD1; V: TRBV27; J: TRBJ2-1; size: NA; DNA: TGTGCCAGCAGTTTTATCGGGACAGGGTCGGGTGAGCAGTTCTTC; CDR3: CASSFIGTGSGEQFF
D: NA; V: TRBV7-9; J: TRBJ2-3; size: NA; DNA: TGTGCCAGCAGCCTCGACGGTCCTAGCACAGATACGCAGTATTTT; CDR3: CASSLDGPSTDTQYF
D: NA; V: TRBV21-1; J: TRBJ2-5; size: NA; DNA: TGTGCCAGCAGCAAAGTGGGGACAGCGCAAGAGACCCAGTACTTC; CDR3: CASSKVGTAQETQYF
D: NA; V: TRBV12-3/TRBV12-4; J: TRBJ1-4; size: many; DNA: TGTGCCAGCAGTTCGACACAGGGATATAATGAAAAACTGTTTTTT; CDR3: CASSSTQGYNEKLFF
D: NA; V: TRBV5-6; J: TRBJ2-2; size: once; DNA: TGTGCCAGCAGCTCACGGACCTTCCGGTTAACCGGGGAGCTGTTTTTT; CDR3: CASSSRTFRLTGELFF
D: TRBD2; V: TRBV11-2; J: TRBJ2-1; size: NA; DNA: TGTGCCAGCAGGCCTTACAGTAGCGGGGTGAGGGGGGAGCAGTTCTTC; CDR3: CASRPYSSGVRGEQFF
D: TRBD1; V: TRBV29-1; J: TRBJ2-2; size: few; DNA: TGCAGCGTTGAAGTGGACAGGGTCCCCGGGGAGCTGTTTTTT; CDR3: CSVEVDRVPGELFF
D: NA; V: TRBV2; J: TRBJ2-5; size: NA; DNA: TGTGCCAGCAAAAAGGACACCCAAGAGACCCAGTACTTC; CDR3: CASKKDTQETQYF
D: TRBD1; V: TRBV7-2; J: TRBJ2-7; size: NA; DNA: TGTGCCAGCAGCCCGTCGACAGGGATGAGGAACGAGCAGTACTTC; CDR3: CASSPSTGMRNEQYF
D: TRBD2; V: TRBV11-2; J: TRBJ2-5; size: NA; DNA: TGTGCCAGCAGCTTCCCGGGACTAGCTTGGGAGACCCAGTACTTC; CDR3: CASSFPGLAWETQYF
D: NA; V: TRBV5-1; J: TRBJ2-3; size: many; DNA: TGCGCCAGCAACCTGGCAAGCACAGATACGCAGTATTTT; CDR3: CASNLASTDTQYF
D: NA; V: TRBV15; J: TRBJ2-1; size: few; DNA: TGTGCCACCAGCAGACAGGGCGATGAGCAGTTCTTC; CDR3: CATSRQGDEQFF
D: NA; V: TRBV19; J: TRBJ2-3; size: few; DNA: TGTGCCAGTAGTATTTCGATTGGGGGATCCACAGATACGCAGTATTTT; CDR3: CASSISIGGSTDTQYF
D: TRBD1; V: TRBV6-1; J: TRBJ2-5; size: few; DNA: TGTGCCAGCAGACCCGGGACAGGTCTGCAAGAGACCCAGTACTTC; CDR3: CASRPGTGLQETQYF
D: NA; V: TRBV10-3; J: TRBJ2-5; size: NA; DNA: TGTGCCATCAGTGATACGGGTTCCTTCGCGAGGCAAGAGACCCAGTACTTC; CDR3: CAISDTGSFARQETQYF
D: TRBD2; V: TRBV7-9; J: TRBJ2-4; size: few; DNA: TGTGCCAGCAGCCCCCTCCCGGGGGGTCGAAACATTCAGTACTTC; CDR3: CASSPLPGGRNIQYF
D: TRBD2; V: TRBV7-6; J: TRBJ2-3; size: once; DNA: TGTGCCAGCAGCAAGCCCACTAGCGGGGGGCGGACAGATACGCAGTATTTT; CDR3: CASSKPTSGGRTDTQYF
D: TRBD1; V: TRBV6-2/TRBV6-3; J: TRBJ2-1; size: NA; DNA: TGTGCCAGCAGTTACTTGACAGGGGGCTGGGATGAGCAGTTCTTC; CDR3: CASSYLTGGWDEQFF
D: TRBD2; V: TRBV12-3/TRBV12-4; J: TRBJ2-7; size: NA; DNA: TGTGCCAGCACCCTATTAGCGGGGGCCTCCTACGAGCAGTACTTC; CDR3: CASTLLAGASYEQYF
D: NA; V: TRBV18; J: TRBJ2-7; size: NA; DNA: TGTGCCAGCTCACCTCTGGCCGATACCTACGAGCAGTACTTC; CDR3: CASSPLADTYEQYF
D: NA; V: TRBV7-8; J: TRBJ1-2; size: NA; DNA: TGTGCCAGCAGCTTAGTTCAACCGACATATGGCTACACCTTC; CDR3: CASSLVQPTYGYTF